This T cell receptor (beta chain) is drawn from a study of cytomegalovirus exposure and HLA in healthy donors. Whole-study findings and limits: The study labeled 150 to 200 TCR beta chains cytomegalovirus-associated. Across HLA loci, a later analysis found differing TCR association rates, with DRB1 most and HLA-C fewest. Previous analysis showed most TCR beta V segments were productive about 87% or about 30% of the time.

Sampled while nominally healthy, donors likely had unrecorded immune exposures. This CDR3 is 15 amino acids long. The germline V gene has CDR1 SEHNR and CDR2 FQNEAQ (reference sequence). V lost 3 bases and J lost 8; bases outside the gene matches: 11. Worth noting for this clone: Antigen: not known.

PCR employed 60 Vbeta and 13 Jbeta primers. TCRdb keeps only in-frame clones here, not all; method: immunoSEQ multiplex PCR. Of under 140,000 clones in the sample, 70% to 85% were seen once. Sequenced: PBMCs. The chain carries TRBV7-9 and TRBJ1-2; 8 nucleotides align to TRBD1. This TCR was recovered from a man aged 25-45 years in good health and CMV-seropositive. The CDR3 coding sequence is TGTGCCAGCAGCTTCGGACAGGGTGGGGCTGAAGGCTACACCTTC. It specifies CASSFGQGGAEGYTF.